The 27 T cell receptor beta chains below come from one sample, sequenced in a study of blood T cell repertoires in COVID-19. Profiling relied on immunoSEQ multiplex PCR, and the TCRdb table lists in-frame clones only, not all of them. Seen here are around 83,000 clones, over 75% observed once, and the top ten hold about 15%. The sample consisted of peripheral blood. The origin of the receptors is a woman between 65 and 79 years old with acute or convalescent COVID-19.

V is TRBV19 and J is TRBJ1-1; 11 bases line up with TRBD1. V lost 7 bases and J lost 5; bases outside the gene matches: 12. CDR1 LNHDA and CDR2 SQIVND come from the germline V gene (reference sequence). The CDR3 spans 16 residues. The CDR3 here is CASKIFGQGARTEAFF. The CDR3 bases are TGTGCCAGTAAAATTTTCGGACAGGGGGCTCGTACTGAAGCTTTCTTT.

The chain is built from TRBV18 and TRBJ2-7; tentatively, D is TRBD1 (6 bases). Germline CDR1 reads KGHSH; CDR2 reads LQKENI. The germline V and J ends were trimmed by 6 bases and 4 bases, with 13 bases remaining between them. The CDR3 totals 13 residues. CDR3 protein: CASSKDSMYEQYV. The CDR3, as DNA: TGTGCCAGCTCCAAGGACAGTATGTACGAGCAGTACGTC.

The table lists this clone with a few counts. In DNA, the CDR3 is TGTGCTAGTGGCCGGGACTACGAAGAGACCCAGTACTTC. The encoded protein is CASGRDYEETQYF. The rearrangement joins TRBV12-5 to TRBJ2-5, with 7 bases matching TRBD2. V dropped 6 bases and J dropped 3; count of bases not matched to a gene: 4. CDR1 and CDR2 (germline): LGHNT, FRNRAP. The CDR3 is 13 residues long.

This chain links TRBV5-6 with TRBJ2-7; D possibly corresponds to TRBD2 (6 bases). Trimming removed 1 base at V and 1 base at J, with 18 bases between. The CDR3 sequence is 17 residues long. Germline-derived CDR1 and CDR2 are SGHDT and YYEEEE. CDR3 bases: TGTGCCAGCAGCTTGTACCACGGGACTGAACTATCCTACGAGCAGTACGTC. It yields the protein CASSLYHGTELSYEQYV.

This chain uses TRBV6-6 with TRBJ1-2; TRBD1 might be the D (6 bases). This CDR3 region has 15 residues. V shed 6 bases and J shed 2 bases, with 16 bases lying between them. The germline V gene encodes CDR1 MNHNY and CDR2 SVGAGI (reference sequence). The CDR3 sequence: CASSPSDRENYGYTF. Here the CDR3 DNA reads TGTGCCAGCAGCCCATCGGACAGAGAGAACTATGGCTACACCTTC.

CDR3 region: CASSSSGRNNEQFF. The CDR3 DNA is TGTGCCAGCAGCTCTAGCGGGAGGAACAATGAGCAGTTCTTC. The chain couples TRBV7-9 to TRBJ2-1; 11 bases match TRBD2. V lost 4 bases, J lost 5 bases, and 1 base stayed unmatched. Germline V CDR1 and CDR2: SEHNR, FQNEAQ (reference sequence). The CDR3 runs to 14 residues.

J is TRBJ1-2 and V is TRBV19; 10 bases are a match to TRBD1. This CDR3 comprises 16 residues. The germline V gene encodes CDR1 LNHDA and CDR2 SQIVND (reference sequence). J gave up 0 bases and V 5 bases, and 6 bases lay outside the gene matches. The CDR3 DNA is TGTGCCAGTAGTTGGGACAGGGGAGAAACTAACTATGGCTACACCTTC. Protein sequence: CASSWDRGETNYGYTF. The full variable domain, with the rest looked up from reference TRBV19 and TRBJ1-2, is DGGITQSPKYLFRKEGQNVTLSCEQNLNHDAMYWYRQDPGQGLRLIYYSQIVNDFQKGDIAEGYSVSREKKESFPLTVTSAQKNPTAFYLCASSWDRGETNYGYTFGSGTRLTVV.

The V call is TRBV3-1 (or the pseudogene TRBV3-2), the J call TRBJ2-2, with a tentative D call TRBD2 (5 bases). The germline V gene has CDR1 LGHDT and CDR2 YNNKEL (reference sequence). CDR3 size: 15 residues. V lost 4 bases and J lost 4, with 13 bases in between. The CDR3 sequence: CASSLRTGTTGELFF. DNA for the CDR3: TGTGCCAGCAGCCTAAGGACGGGAACCACCGGGGAGCTGTTTTTT.

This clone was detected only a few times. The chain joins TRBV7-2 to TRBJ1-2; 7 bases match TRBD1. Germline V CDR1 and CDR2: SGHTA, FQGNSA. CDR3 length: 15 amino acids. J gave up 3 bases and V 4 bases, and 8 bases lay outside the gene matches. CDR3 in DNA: TGTGCCAGCAGCTCAGTCGAGGGGGCCTACTATGGCTACACCTTC. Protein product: CASSSVEGAYYGYTF.

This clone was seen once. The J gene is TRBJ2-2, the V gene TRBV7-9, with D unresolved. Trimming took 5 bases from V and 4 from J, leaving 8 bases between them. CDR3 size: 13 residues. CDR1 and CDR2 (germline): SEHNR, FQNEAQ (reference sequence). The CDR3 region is CASSPRFTGELFF. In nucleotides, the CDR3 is TGTGCCAGCAGCCCCAGGTTCACCGGGGAGCTGTTTTTT. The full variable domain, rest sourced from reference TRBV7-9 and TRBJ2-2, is DTGVSQNPRHKITKRGQNVTFRCDPISEHNRLYWYRQTLGQGPEFLTYFQNEAQLEKSRLLSDRFSAERPKGSFSTLEIQRTEQGDSAMYLCASSPRFTGELFFGEGSRLTVL.

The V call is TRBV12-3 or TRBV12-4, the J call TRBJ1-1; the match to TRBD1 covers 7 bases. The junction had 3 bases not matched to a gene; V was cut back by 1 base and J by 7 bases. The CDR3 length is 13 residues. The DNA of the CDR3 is TGTGCCAGCAGTTTAGGAGGGGGCCATGAAGCTTTCTTT. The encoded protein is CASSLGGGHEAFF.

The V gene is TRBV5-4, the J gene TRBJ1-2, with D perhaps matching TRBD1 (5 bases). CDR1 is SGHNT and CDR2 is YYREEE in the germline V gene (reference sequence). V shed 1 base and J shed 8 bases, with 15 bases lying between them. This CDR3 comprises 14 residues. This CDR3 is CASSLYPQRTGYTF. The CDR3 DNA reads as TGTGCCAGCAGCTTGTATCCACAGAGGACAGGCTACACCTTC.

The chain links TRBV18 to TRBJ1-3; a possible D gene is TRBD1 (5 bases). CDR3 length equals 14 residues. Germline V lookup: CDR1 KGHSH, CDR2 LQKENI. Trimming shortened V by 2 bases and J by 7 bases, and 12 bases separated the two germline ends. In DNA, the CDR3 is TGTGCCAGCTCACCAGGGGCAGGAATGAACACCATATATTTT. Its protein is CASSPGAGMNTIYF. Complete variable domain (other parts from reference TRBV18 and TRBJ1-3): NAGVMQNPRHLVRRRGQEARLRCSPMKGHSHVYWYRQLPEEGLKFMVYLQKENIIDESGMPKERFSAEFPKEGPSILRIQQVVRGDSAAYFCASSPGAGMNTIYFGEGSWLTVV.

CDR3 loop: CASTSAASYNSPLHF. CDR3 DNA: TGTGCCAGCACTTCGGCAGCGAGTTATAATTCACCCCTCCACTTT. The chain links TRBV28 to TRBJ1-6; D uncertain. The germline V gene has CDR1 MDHEN and CDR2 SYDVKM. Trimming took 7 bases from V and 4 from J, leaving 14 bases between them. The CDR3 loop spans 15 amino acids.

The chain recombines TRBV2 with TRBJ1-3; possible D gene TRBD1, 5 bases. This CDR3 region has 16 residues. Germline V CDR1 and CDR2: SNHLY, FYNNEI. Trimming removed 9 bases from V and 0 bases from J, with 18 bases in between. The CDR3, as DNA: TGTGCCAGAGGGGCCCTCGTGGCGGACTCTGGAAACACCATATATTTT. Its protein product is CARGALVADSGNTIYF.

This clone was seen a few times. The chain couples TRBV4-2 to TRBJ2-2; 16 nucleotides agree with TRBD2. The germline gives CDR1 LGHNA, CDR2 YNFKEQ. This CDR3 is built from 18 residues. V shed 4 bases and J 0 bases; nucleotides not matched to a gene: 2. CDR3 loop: CASSPGLAGGANTGELFF. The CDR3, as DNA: TGTGCCAGCAGCCCGGGACTAGCGGGAGGGGCGAACACCGGGGAGCTGTTTTTT.

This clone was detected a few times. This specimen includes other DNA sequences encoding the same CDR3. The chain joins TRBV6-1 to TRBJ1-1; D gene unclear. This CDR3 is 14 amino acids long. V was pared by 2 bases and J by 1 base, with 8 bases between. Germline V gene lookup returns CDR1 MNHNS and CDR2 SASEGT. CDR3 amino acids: CASSEKQSNTEAFF. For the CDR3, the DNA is TGTGCCAGCAGTGAAAAACAGTCGAACACTGAAGCTTTCTTT.

The CDR3 DNA follows: TGTGCCAGCAGCTTAACGGGACAGGGAAGTGGCTACACCTTC. It yields the protein CASSLTGQGSGYTF. The chain is built from TRBV11-3 and TRBJ1-2; 9 nucleotides align to TRBD1. With 2 bases clipped from V and 7 bases from J, the junction kept 5 bases outside the gene matches. Germline V gene data show CDR1 as SGHNT and CDR2 as YENEEA. The CDR3 extends over 14 amino acids.

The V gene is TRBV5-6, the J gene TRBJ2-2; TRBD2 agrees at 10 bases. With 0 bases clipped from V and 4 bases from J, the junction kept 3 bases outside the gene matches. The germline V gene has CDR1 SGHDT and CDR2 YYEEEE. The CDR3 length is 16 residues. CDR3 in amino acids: CASSLEAGGVTGELFF. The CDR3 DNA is TGTGCCAGCAGCTTGGAAGCGGGAGGGGTCACCGGGGAGCTGTTTTTT.

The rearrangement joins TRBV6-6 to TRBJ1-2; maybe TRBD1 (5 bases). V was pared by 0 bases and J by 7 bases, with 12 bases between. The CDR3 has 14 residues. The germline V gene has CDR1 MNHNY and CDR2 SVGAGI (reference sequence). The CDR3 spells CASSYSEGNGGYTF. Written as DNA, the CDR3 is TGTGCCAGCAGTTACTCGGAGGGGAACGGTGGCTACACCTTC.

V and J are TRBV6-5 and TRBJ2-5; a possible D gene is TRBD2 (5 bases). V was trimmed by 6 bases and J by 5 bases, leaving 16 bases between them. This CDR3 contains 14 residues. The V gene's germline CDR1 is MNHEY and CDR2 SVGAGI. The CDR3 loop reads CASSQTIRGETQYF. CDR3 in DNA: TGTGCCAGCAGCCAGACCATTAGAGGGGAGACCCAGTACTTC.

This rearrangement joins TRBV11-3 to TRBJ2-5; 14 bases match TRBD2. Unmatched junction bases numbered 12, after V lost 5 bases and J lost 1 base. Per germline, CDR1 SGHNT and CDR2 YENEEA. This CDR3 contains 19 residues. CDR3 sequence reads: CASSLYWTSGRRFQETQYF. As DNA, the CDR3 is TGTGCCAGCAGCCTATACTGGACTAGCGGGAGGAGGTTCCAAGAGACCCAGTACTTC.

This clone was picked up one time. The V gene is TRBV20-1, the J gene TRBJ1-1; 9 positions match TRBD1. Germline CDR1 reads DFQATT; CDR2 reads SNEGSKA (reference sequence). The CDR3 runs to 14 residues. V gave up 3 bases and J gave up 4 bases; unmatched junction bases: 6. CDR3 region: CSASTTGGGTEAFF. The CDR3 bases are TGCAGTGCTAGTACGACAGGGGGGGGCACTGAAGCTTTCTTT.

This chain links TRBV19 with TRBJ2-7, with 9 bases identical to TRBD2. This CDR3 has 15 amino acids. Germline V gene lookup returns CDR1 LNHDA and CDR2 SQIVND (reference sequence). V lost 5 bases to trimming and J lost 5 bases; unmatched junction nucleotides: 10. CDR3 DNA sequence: TGTGCCAGTAGTTGGCGGGGGGGTCCCTTCGACGAGCAGTACGTC. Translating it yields CASSWRGGPFDEQYV.

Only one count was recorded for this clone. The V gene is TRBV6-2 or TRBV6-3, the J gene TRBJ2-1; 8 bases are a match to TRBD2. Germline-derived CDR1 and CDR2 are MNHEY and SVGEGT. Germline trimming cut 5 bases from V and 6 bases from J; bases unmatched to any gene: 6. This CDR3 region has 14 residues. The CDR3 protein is CASSGFGRANEQFF. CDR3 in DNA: TGTGCCAGCAGTGGTTTCGGGAGGGCCAATGAGCAGTTCTTC.

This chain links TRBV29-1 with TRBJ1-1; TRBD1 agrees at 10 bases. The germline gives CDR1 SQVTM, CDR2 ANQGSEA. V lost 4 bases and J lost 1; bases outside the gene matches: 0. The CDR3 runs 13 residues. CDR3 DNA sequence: TGCAGCGTTGGGACAGGGGGGAACACTGAAGCTTTCTTT. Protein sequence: CSVGTGGNTEAFF.

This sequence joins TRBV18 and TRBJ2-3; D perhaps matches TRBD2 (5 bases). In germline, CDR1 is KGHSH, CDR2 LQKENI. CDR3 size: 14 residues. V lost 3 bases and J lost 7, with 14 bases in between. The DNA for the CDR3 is TGTGCCAGCTCACCCCAGAGGGCTGAGAATACGCAGTATTTT. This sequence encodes CASSPQRAENTQYF. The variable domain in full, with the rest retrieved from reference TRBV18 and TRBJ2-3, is NAGVMQNPRHLVRRRGQEARLRCSPMKGHSHVYWYRQLPEEGLKFMVYLQKENIIDESGMPKERFSAEFPKEGPSILRIQQVVRGDSAAYFCASSPQRAENTQYFGPGTRLTVL.